By share of the sample, the clone carrying this T cell receptor beta chain is medium-sized. Its target is unknown. No patient had received any treatment before thyroid surgery. The data were taken from a study of metastatic and nonmetastatic thyroid tumors. Looking at the study overall: Repertoire comparison spanned blood and tumor or nodule tissue of malignant and benign thyroid patients. Findings and caveats of the study: In both blood and tumor samples, TCR beta diversity was reported significantly higher for malignant than benign nodules.

TCRdb re-called the PCR reads with MiXCR. Of approximately 9,900 clones listed, about 10% are singletons. Per germline, CDR1 MNHEY and CDR2 SVGAGI. V lost 2 bases and J lost 7, with 20 bases in between. The CDR3 runs 17 residues. The TCR originated in a female donor with papillary thyroid cancer or a benign thyroid nodule (not recorded which). Some clones in this sample may be carry-over from other donors' samples. This rearrangement joins TRBV6-5 to TRBJ1-4; tentative D call: TRBD1 (6 bases). The specimen was tumor tissue. The CDR3 sequence is CASSYRAVGRGGEKLFF. The CDR3 nucleotides are TGTGCCAGCAGTTACCGCGCTGTTGGCAGGGGCGGTGAAAAACTGTTTTTT.